The next 24 T cell receptor beta chains were all read from a single sample in a study of blood T cell repertoires in COVID-19 (TCRdb year 2020). Receptors were amplified or captured by the immunoSEQ multiplex PCR assay. The table was pulled from immuneACCESS by TCRdb, which kept in-frame rearrangements only. Such tables lose some clones; where checked, under half of the loss comes from unresolved V genes, and the rest has no known cause. Present in this sample are roughly 180,000 clones, 70% to 80% of which were seen just once. In total, the top ten clones hold more than 6.5% of the sample. The specimen was peripheral blood. Receptor source: a woman aged 55-70 years with COVID-19, enrolled during active disease.

The V gene is TRBV5-1, the J gene TRBJ2-5, with D maybe TRBD1 (6 bases). Deletions cut 5 bases from V and 0 bases from J, with 8 bases between. Per the germline V gene, CDR1 is SGHRS and CDR2 is YFSETQ. The CDR3 consists of 13 residues. The CDR3 is CASRQGNQETQYF. The CDR3 DNA follows: TGCGCCAGCAGACAGGGAAACCAAGAGACCCAGTACTTC.

V and J are TRBV7-9 and TRBJ1-4, with D possibly matching TRBD1 (6 bases). This CDR3 is built from 15 residues. Germline V lookup: CDR1 SEHNR, CDR2 FQNEAQ (reference sequence). V lost 1 base, J lost 7 bases, and 13 bases lay in between. Here the CDR3 DNA reads TGTGCCAGCAGCTTAGAGCGCGGCAGGGGTGAAAAACTGTTTTTT. Translated: CASSLERGRGEKLFF.

V is TRBV5-1 and J is TRBJ2-1; 11 bases are shared with TRBD2. CDR3 size: 17 residues. V lost 0 bases to trimming and J lost 9 bases; unmatched junction nucleotides: 11. The germline V gene encodes CDR1 SGHRS and CDR2 YFSETQ. CDR3 DNA: TGCGCCAGCAGCTTGGGACTAGCGGGAATTAGTCAGGCTGAGCAGTTCTTC. This codes for CASSLGLAGISQAEQFF.

This clone has a single count. V usage is TRBV29-1 and J usage is TRBJ1-2; D gene uncertain. This CDR3 spans 12 amino acids. V gave up 3 bases and J gave up 8 bases, with 13 bases separating them. Looked up from germline, CDR1 is SQVTM and CDR2 is ANQGSEA. CDR3 in DNA: TGCAGCGTTGACGGGATCTTAGGGGGCTACACCTTC. This encodes CSVDGILGGYTF.

The chain carries TRBV29-1 and TRBJ1-1; weak D call: TRBD1 (5 bases). CDR1 SQVTM and CDR2 ANQGSEA come from the germline V gene. V lost 4 bases and J 4 bases, leaving 22 bases between the germline ends. The CDR3 spans 16 residues. The CDR3 DNA sequence: TGCAGCGTTGTGGGGGGAGGTTTGGTCGGCGGCACTGAAGCTTTCTTT. Protein: CSVVGGGLVGGTEAFF.

The CDR3 is CASSGTGTSPLHF. Here the CDR3 DNA reads TGTGCCAGCTCCGGGACAGGGACTTCACCCCTCCACTTT. The rearrangement uses TRBV5-4 and TRBJ1-6, with 9 bases identical to TRBD1. The CDR3 covers 13 residues. CDR1 and CDR2 (germline): SGHNT, YYREEE (reference sequence). V gave up 7 bases and J gave up 9 bases; unmatched junction bases: 5.

The gene calls are TRBV11-2 and TRBJ2-4, with a possible D match to TRBD2 (6 bases). This CDR3 is 16 amino acids long. Trimming pared 2 bases from V and 5 bases from J, leaving 16 bases between. Looked up from germline, CDR1 is SGHAT and CDR2 is FQNNGV. The CDR3 nucleotides are TGTGCCAGCAGCTTAAAAACGGGGGACTCTCAAAACATTCAGTACTTC. Protein product: CASSLKTGDSQNIQYF. The full variable domain, its missing parts supplied by reference TRBV11-2 and TRBJ2-4, is EAGVAQSPRYKIIEKRQSVAFWCNPISGHATLYWYQQILGQGPKLLIQFQNNGVVDDSQLPKDRFSAERLKGVDSTLKIQPAKLEDSAVYLCASSLKTGDSQNIQYFGAGTRLSVL.

The chain has TRBV29-1 and TRBJ1-1; D remains unclear. This CDR3 region has 13 residues. V lost 6 bases and J lost 0, with 11 bases in between. Germline V CDR1 and CDR2: SQVTM, ANQGSEA. CDR3 nucleotide sequence: TGCAGCGTAGCCACAGTCCTGAACACTGAAGCTTTCTTT. The encoded protein is CSVATVLNTEAFF.

The chain recombines TRBV19 with TRBJ2-3, with unresolved D. This CDR3 is 11 amino acids long. Trimming took off 9 bases at V and 2 bases at J, with 6 bases between the two ends. CDR1 and CDR2 (germline): LNHDA, SQIVND (reference sequence). CDR3 amino acids: CASGTTDTQYF. The CDR3 DNA sequence: TGTGCCAGCGGTACCACAGATACGCAGTATTTT.

The chain uses TRBV6-6 and TRBJ2-7; no firm D call. Trimming left V 0 bases short and J 1 base short, with 10 bases between. The CDR3 has 15 amino acids. CDR1 and CDR2 from the germline V gene are MNHNY and SVGAGI (reference sequence). CDR3 nucleotide sequence: TGTGCCAGCAGTTACTCTGGCATTTCTTCCTACGAGCAGTACTTC. Protein: CASSYSGISSYEQYF.

The CDR3 region is CASSDSAGGPYNEQFF. CDR3 nucleotides: TGTGCCAGCAGTGACTCTGCGGGGGGGCCCTACAATGAGCAGTTCTTC. V is TRBV6-4 and J is TRBJ2-1; 9 nucleotides line up with TRBD2. V trimming: 0 bases; J trimming: 2 bases; junction bases outside the gene matches: 2. Germline CDR1 MRHNA, CDR2 SNTAGT. CDR3 size: 16 residues.

This clone is a singleton in its sample. The chain couples TRBV20-1 to TRBJ2-1, with 10 bases identical to TRBD2. The CDR3 runs to 14 residues. The V and J ends lost 3 bases and 8 bases, in that order; junction bases with no gene match: 7. CDR1 is DFQATT and CDR2 is SNEGSKA in the germline V gene (reference sequence). The CDR3 sequence is CSASSLAGDDEQFF. In nucleotides, the CDR3 is TGCAGTGCTAGTTCGCTAGCGGGGGATGATGAGCAGTTCTTC.

The chain joins TRBV30 to TRBJ1-1, with D possibly matching TRBD1 (5 bases). The CDR3 runs 14 residues. Germline CDR1 reads GTSNPN; CDR2 reads SVGIG (reference sequence). V lost 3 bases to trimming and J lost 2 bases, with 13 bases between them. CDR3 protein: CAWSLGRGNTEAFF. The CDR3 DNA follows: TGTGCCTGGAGCCTAGGGAGGGGCAACACTGAAGCTTTCTTT. Combining the CDR3 with reference TRBV30 and TRBJ1-1 gives the whole variable domain SQTIHQWPATLVQPVGSPLSLECTVEGTSNPNLYWYRQAAGRGLQLLFYSVGIGQISSEVPQNLSASRPQDRQFILSSKKLLLSDSGFYLCAWSLGRGNTEAFFGQGTRLTVV.

The V call is TRBV9, the J call TRBJ1-2; weak D call: TRBD1 (6 bases). CDR1 and CDR2 (germline): SGDLS, YYNGEE. The CDR3 sequence is 15 residues long. Trimming took off 0 bases at V and 5 bases at J, with 14 bases between the two ends. The CDR3 DNA is TGTGCCAGCAGCGTAGAGATAGGGACAAAGTATGGCTACACCTTC. Its translation: CASSVEIGTKYGYTF. Variable domain in full (rest from reference TRBV9 and TRBJ1-2): DSGVTQTPKHLITATGQRVTLRCSPRSGDLSVYWYQQSLDQGLQFLIQYYNGEERAKGNILERFSAQQFPDLHSELNLSSLELGDSALYFCASSVEIGTKYGYTFGSGTRLTVV.

The count of this clone is one. This sequence joins TRBV5-1 and TRBJ2-3; 9 bases align to TRBD1. J lost 0 bases, V lost 2 bases, and 10 bases had no gene match. This CDR3 is built from 18 residues. From germline, CDR1 is SGHRS and CDR2 YFSETQ. The CDR3 here is CASSLTGTGPQSTDTQYF. CDR3 nucleotides: TGCGCCAGCAGCTTAACCGGGACAGGGCCTCAAAGCACAGATACGCAGTATTTT.

This clone was seen a handful of times. This rearrangement joins TRBV10-2 to TRBJ2-5; 10 bases align to TRBD2. The germline CDR1 and CDR2 sequences are WSHSY and SAAADI. V was pared by 2 bases and J by 4 bases, with 4 bases of the junction left unmatched. This CDR3 is 15 amino acids long. For the CDR3, the DNA is TGCGCCAGCAGTGAGAGCGGGAGGGCCACAGAGACCCAGTACTTC. Its protein is CASSESGRATETQYF.

The V call is TRBV7-8, the J call TRBJ1-5, with D maybe TRBD1 (6 bases). The CDR3 is 15 residues long. The V end was cut by 5 bases, the J end by 1 base, with 12 bases between. The germline CDR1 and CDR2 sequences are SGHVS and FQNEAQ. The CDR3 loop is CASSLGALSNQPQHF. In DNA, the CDR3 is TGTGCCAGCAGCCTGGGGGCGCTGAGCAATCAGCCCCAGCATTTT.

The rearrangement joins TRBV4-2 to TRBJ1-2; D is unclear. This CDR3 is 16 amino acids long. The V gene's germline CDR1 is LGHNA and CDR2 YNFKEQ. The V and J ends lost 0 bases and 3 bases respectively, with 14 bases between them. The CDR3 is CASSQEARIAYYGYTF. The DNA of the CDR3 is TGTGCCAGCAGCCAAGAAGCTCGTATAGCCTACTATGGCTACACCTTC.

As regards this clone: At one end, the junction sequence differs from germline, possibly due to a read error. At the DNA level, this CDR3 is encoded by other sequences in the same sample as well. This chain links TRBV12-3 or TRBV12-4 with TRBJ2-7; D gene uncertain. This CDR3 is 12 amino acids long. CDR3 loop: CASSLVGRGQYF. CDR3 coding DNA: TGCGCCAGCAGTTTAGTTGGCAGAGGGCAGTACTTC.

The chain couples TRBV27 to TRBJ1-2, with D uncertain. Looked up from germline, CDR1 is MNHEY and CDR2 is SMNVEV (reference sequence). Trimming cost V 3 bases and J 2 bases, with 13 bases left between them. The CDR3 length is 15 residues. The CDR3 loop reads CASSFSGGNNYGYTF. The CDR3, as DNA: TGTGCCAGCAGTTTTTCAGGAGGAAACAACTATGGCTACACCTTC.

This chain connects TRBV7-9 to TRBJ2-7; the match to TRBD2 covers 8 bases. The CDR3 sequence is 17 residues long. V lost 5 bases and J lost 5; bases outside the gene matches: 17. Germline CDR1 and CDR2: SEHNR and FQNEAQ (reference sequence). DNA of the CDR3: TGTGCCAGCAGCCCGCCCCGTAGGAGCGGGAGAACCCACGAGCAGTACTTC. This sequence encodes CASSPPRRSGRTHEQYF.

The V call is TRBV19, the J call TRBJ2-1; possibly TRBD1 for D (5 bases). The CDR3 contains 15 residues. V was pared by 1 base and J by 0 bases, with 7 bases between. Germline CDR1 is LNHDA and CDR2 is SQIVND (reference sequence). The CDR3 DNA reads as TGTGCCAGTAGTATAGGACAGAACTCCTACAATGAGCAGTTCTTC. It yields the protein CASSIGQNSYNEQFF. The complete variable domain, with remaining parts taken from reference TRBV19 and TRBJ2-1, reads DGGITQSPKYLFRKEGQNVTLSCEQNLNHDAMYWYRQDPGQGLRLIYYSQIVNDFQKGDIAEGYSVSREKKESFPLTVTSAQKNPTAFYLCASSIGQNSYNEQFFGPGTRLTVL.

The CDR3 coding sequence is TGTGCCAGTAGTATAGGGAGGAGGTACACTGAAGCTTTCTTT. This encodes CASSIGRRYTEAFF. The rearrangement joins TRBV19 to TRBJ1-1, with unresolved D. V was cut by 1 base and J by 3 bases, with 9 bases left in between. CDR3 length: 14 amino acids. The germline CDR1 and CDR2 sequences are LNHDA and SQIVND (reference sequence).

This clone was observed once. The V and J genes are TRBV27 and TRBJ2-7; TRBD2 aligns across 14 bases. The CDR3 is made up of 17 amino acids. J lost 1 base, V lost 5 bases, and 7 bases had no gene match. The germline V gene has CDR1 MNHEY and CDR2 SMNVEV (reference sequence). CDR3 region: CASSPQGLAGVSYEQYF. The DNA of the CDR3 is TGTGCCAGCAGTCCGCAGGGACTAGCGGGAGTGTCCTACGAGCAGTACTTC.